This entry describes one T cell receptor (beta chain). Its antigen is as yet unknown. The data were obtained in a study of PD-L1 blockade in urothelial cancer. Study-wide background: Analyses were performed on blood at 3 weeks after treatment start (the second dose) and at 6 weeks. Findings and limits, study-wide: Lower pretreatment blood TCR clonality, under the median, predicted better survival, researchers reported.

Measured with immunoSEQ multiplex PCR; TCRdb has only the in-frame clones, and not every one. The sample consists of roughly 63,000 clones, roughly 81% of them appearing once. Regarding time point: pretreatment peripheral blood. CDR1 and CDR2 from the germline V gene are SNHLY and FYNNEI. This CDR3 has 14 residues. J lost 0 bases, V lost 7 bases, and 6 bases had no gene match. This clonotype originated in a man between 65 and 80 years old with urothelial cancer. The sample in question was PBMCs, obtained around atezolizumab (anti-PD-L1) treatment. The chain links TRBV2 to TRBJ2-7; 7 bases map to TRBD1. The CDR3 region has the DNA TGTGCCAGCATCGAGGGGGACAGCTCCTACGAGCAGTACTTC. Residues: CASIEGDSSYEQYF.